This TCR beta chain emerged from a study of control samples from healthy donors and cancer patients. There are 12 residues in the CDR3. Trimming took 5 bases from V and 4 from J, leaving 3 bases between them. Germline V gives CDR1 SGHTA, CDR2 FQGNSA. Generated by immunoSEQ multiplex PCR, the TCRdb table keeps only in-frame clones and is missing some. The sample lists some 49,000 clones, 80% to 90% occurring once. The clonotype was recovered from a woman in her forties or fifties with lung cancer. The genes are TRBV7-2 and TRBJ1-6; D remains unclear. Material: PBMCs. The CDR3 region is CASSRYNSPLHF. CDR3 DNA: TGTGCCAGCAGCCGTTATAATTCACCCCTCCACTTT.